This section outlines one T cell receptor beta chain sequence together with its context. This specimen comes from a study of blood T cell repertoires in COVID-19. Clones were read by immunoSEQ multiplex PCR, and TCRdb kept only the in-frame ones, dropping some. The sample lists around 99,000 clones, roughly 84% seen once, with 4.2% in the top ten. V shed 5 bases and J 2 bases; nucleotides not matched to a gene: 12. The CDR3 loop spans 17 amino acids. Germline values: CDR1 MNHEY, CDR2 SMNVEV (reference sequence). Specimen: peripheral blood. This chain connects TRBV27 to TRBJ2-1; 7 bases are a match to TRBD2. This TCR was sampled from a human donor in a cohort sampled during active COVID-19. The CDR3 DNA is TGTGCCAGCAGTCCTTTTAGCGGAGGGAGGGCCTACAATGAGCAGTTCTTC. Its protein is CASSPFSGGRAYNEQFF.